The rows below give T cell receptor beta chains drawn from one sample of a study of cytotoxic CD8 clonotypes in ibrutinib-treated CLL. Data came from immunoSEQ multiplex PCR; TCRdb stores just in-frame clones and leaves some out. Here the sample spans roughly 24,000 clones, approximately 72% being singletons. Here the sequenced sample was PBMCs, taken before ibrutinib treatment. All receptors derive from a human donor with chronic lymphocytic leukemia. CDR3s include the opening cysteine and the closing phenylalanine or tryptophan. The order of the fields is CDR3 DNA, CDR3 protein, D gene, V gene, clone size, J gene. D genes are given only for firm matches. Size is stated for part of the rows, as once, few or many counts, or as a class when the clone is expanded.

DNA: TGTGCCAGCTCGTCCGGGGAAAATGAAAAACTGTTTTTT
CDR3: CASSSGENEKLFF
D: NA
V: TRBV18
size: NA
J: TRBJ1-4

DNA: TGTGCCAGCAGTGGTGCGGGACGGACCTCTGAAGCTTTCTTT
CDR3: CASSGAGRTSEAFF
D: NA
V: TRBV27
size: NA
J: TRBJ1-1

DNA: TGTGCCAGCAGCTCAGGACAGGGGGAGACCATATATTTT
CDR3: CASSSGQGETIYF
D: TRBD1
V: TRBV7-3
size: NA
J: TRBJ1-3

DNA: TGTGCCAGCAGCTTCTCGGGAGGGGGGCTGTTCAATCAGCCCCAGCATTTT
CDR3: CASSFSGGGLFNQPQHF
D: NA
V: TRBV7-9
size: few
J: TRBJ1-5

DNA: TGTGCCAGCACCCCTGGAGGGAGGGTTCATGGCTACACCTTC
CDR3: CASTPGGRVHGYTF
D: NA
V: TRBV6-6
size: NA
J: TRBJ1-2

DNA: TGTGCCAGTAGGCTCCGTGCCTTATCGGCGGGAAGCTCCTACAATGAGCAGTTCTTC
CDR3: CASRLRALSAGSSYNEQFF
D: NA
V: TRBV19
size: NA
J: TRBJ2-1

DNA: TGTGCCAGCAGCTTACTAGCGGGAGGTACTGAGCAGTTCTTC
CDR3: CASSLLAGGTEQFF
D: TRBD2
V: TRBV14
size: NA
J: TRBJ2-1

DNA: TGTGCCAGCAGCCCTGGGCCCGCCTACGAGCAGTACTTC
CDR3: CASSPGPAYEQYF
D: NA
V: TRBV4-2
size: NA
J: TRBJ2-7

DNA: TGTGCCAGCAGCTTAAATAATGATCAGCCCCAGCATTTT
CDR3: CASSLNNDQPQHF
D: NA
V: TRBV11-1
size: NA
J: TRBJ1-5

DNA: TGTGCCAGCAGCAGCTTGTTGAGTGAAGCTTTCTTT
CDR3: CASSSLLSEAFF
D: NA
V: TRBV4-2
size: NA
J: TRBJ1-1

DNA: TGTGCCAGCAGTTTATCCCAAAGGGTGGACTTC
CDR3: CASSLSQRVDF
D: NA
V: TRBV28
size: NA
J: TRBJ2-7

DNA: TGCGCCAGCAGCTTGGCGGGCGGCGTCCAAGAGACCCAGTACTTC
CDR3: CASSLAGGVQETQYF
D: NA
V: TRBV5-1
size: NA
J: TRBJ2-5

DNA: TGTGCCAGCAGCTTAGTAGGGACTAGCATCGGGGAGCTGTTTTTT
CDR3: CASSLVGTSIGELFF
D: TRBD2
V: TRBV13
size: NA
J: TRBJ2-2

DNA: TGCGCCAGCAGCCAAGATGGCCCTATGATAGTTGCCTCCTGGGATGAGCAGTTCTTC
CDR3: CASSQDGPMIVASWDEQFF
D: NA
V: TRBV4-1
size: NA
J: TRBJ2-1

DNA: TGTGCCAGCAGGGGACAGGGGGCGCTTCCCGGGGAGCTGTTTTTT
CDR3: CASRGQGALPGELFF
D: TRBD1
V: TRBV27
size: NA
J: TRBJ2-2

DNA: TGCGCCAGCAGCCCCGGGACGCATGGAAACACCATATATTTT
CDR3: CASSPGTHGNTIYF
D: NA
V: TRBV5-1
size: NA
J: TRBJ1-3

DNA: TGTGCCAGCAGTTGGATGGGGAACACTGAAGCTTTCTTT
CDR3: CASSWMGNTEAFF
D: NA
V: TRBV27
size: NA
J: TRBJ1-1

DNA: TGCGCCAGCAGCCTCTTTGGGGGACAGGGAGTCCATGAGCAGTTCTTC
CDR3: CASSLFGGQGVHEQFF
D: TRBD1
V: TRBV10-2
size: NA
J: TRBJ2-1

DNA: TGTGCCAGCAGTCGCGGATACAATGAGCAGTTCTTC
CDR3: CASSRGYNEQFF
D: NA
V: TRBV28
size: NA
J: TRBJ2-1

DNA: TGTGCCAGCAGTTTAGGGTTGGGGACTAACTACAATGAGCAGTTCTTC
CDR3: CASSLGLGTNYNEQFF
D: TRBD2
V: TRBV27
size: NA
J: TRBJ2-1

DNA: TGTGCCAGCTCACGACTCCCTAGCGGGCCCTCCTACGAGCAGTACTTC
CDR3: CASSRLPSGPSYEQYF
D: TRBD2
V: TRBV18
size: NA
J: TRBJ2-7

DNA: TGTGCCAGCAGTGACGTACGGGGCGCGGGGAGCAATCAGCCCCAGCATTTT
CDR3: CASSDVRGAGSNQPQHF
D: NA
V: TRBV2
size: NA
J: TRBJ1-5

DNA: TGCAGTGTGGCAGCCGGGGGCACCCGAAGGACTGAAGCTTTCTTT
CDR3: CSVAAGGTRRTEAFF
D: NA
V: TRBV29-1
size: NA
J: TRBJ1-1

DNA: TGTGCCAGCAGCTTAGGACGGGATGAGCAGTTCTTC
CDR3: CASSLGRDEQFF
D: NA
V: TRBV7-6
size: NA
J: TRBJ2-1

DNA: TGCGCCAGCAGCCCTCCCGGGGGGACAGGGGAAAAACTGTTTTTT
CDR3: CASSPPGGTGEKLFF
D: TRBD1
V: TRBV4-3
size: NA
J: TRBJ1-4

DNA: TGTGCCAGCAGTCCCGGGACAGGCGTAGAAAACACTGAAGCTTTCTTT
CDR3: CASSPGTGVENTEAFF
D: TRBD1
V: TRBV6-4
size: NA
J: TRBJ1-1

DNA: TGCGCCAGCAGCCCCAGCCGGACAGGGTTAGAGACCCAGTACTTC
CDR3: CASSPSRTGLETQYF
D: TRBD1
V: TRBV4-3
size: NA
J: TRBJ2-5

DNA: TGTGCCAGTAGCAAACCCGACGGATCCTACGAGCAGTACTTC
CDR3: CASSKPDGSYEQYF
D: NA
V: TRBV19
size: once
J: TRBJ2-7

DNA: TGTGCCAGCAGCTCCCTAAATGAATTTTCCTACAATGAGCAGTTCTTC
CDR3: CASSSLNEFSYNEQFF
D: NA
V: TRBV7-6
size: once
J: TRBJ2-1

DNA: TGCGCCAGCAGCTTGGGAGCCACAGGGTCGTACGGCTACACCTTC
CDR3: CASSLGATGSYGYTF
D: NA
V: TRBV5-1
size: NA
J: TRBJ1-2

DNA: TGTGCCATCAGTGAGAGGGGCGACACCATATATTTT
CDR3: CAISERGDTIYF
D: NA
V: TRBV10-3
size: few
J: TRBJ1-3

DNA: TGTGCCAGCAGCCCCTGGAGGCTGGGGGTGTACAATGAGCAGTTCTTC
CDR3: CASSPWRLGVYNEQFF
D: NA
V: TRBV9
size: few
J: TRBJ2-1

DNA: TGTGCCAGCAGTCAGGACGGAAGCACAGATACGCAGTATTTT
CDR3: CASSQDGSTDTQYF
D: NA
V: TRBV6-4
size: NA
J: TRBJ2-3

DNA: TGTGCCAGCGAACAGGGTCAGCCTTCCGAGCAGTACTTC
CDR3: CASEQGQPSEQYF
D: NA
V: TRBV7-9
size: NA
J: TRBJ2-7

DNA: TGTGCCAGCAGCGTCCGGACCGACAATGAGCAGTTCTTC
CDR3: CASSVRTDNEQFF
D: NA
V: TRBV5-4
size: NA
J: TRBJ2-1

DNA: TGTGCCAGCAGCCAATTCGACAACGCCTACAATGAGCAGTTCTTC
CDR3: CASSQFDNAYNEQFF
D: NA
V: TRBV14
size: NA
J: TRBJ2-1

DNA: TGTGCCAGCAGCTTGGGAGGAAGCCTCTACAATGAGCAGTTCTTC
CDR3: CASSLGGSLYNEQFF
D: NA
V: TRBV5-4
size: NA
J: TRBJ2-1

DNA: TGTGCCAGCAGCCAGACAGGGGTAGGTGGCTACACCTTC
CDR3: CASSQTGVGGYTF
D: TRBD1
V: TRBV27
size: NA
J: TRBJ1-2

DNA: TGTGCCAGCAGTTCCCAGGGTACTGGGGCCAACGTCCTGACTTTC
CDR3: CASSSQGTGANVLTF
D: NA
V: TRBV27
size: NA
J: TRBJ2-6

DNA: TGTGCCATCAGTGAGGAGGGCCAAGAGACCCAGTACTTC
CDR3: CAISEEGQETQYF
D: NA
V: TRBV10-3
size: NA
J: TRBJ2-5

DNA: TGTGCCAGCAGCTTTCCCCGGGGCGCGGCCGGGGAGCTGTTTTTT
CDR3: CASSFPRGAAGELFF
D: NA
V: TRBV11-1
size: NA
J: TRBJ2-2

DNA: TGCAGCGTTGCATCGGGGGGCGGAGAGACCCAGTACTTC
CDR3: CSVASGGGETQYF
D: NA
V: TRBV29-1
size: NA
J: TRBJ2-5

DNA: TGTGCCAGCAGTTTAATCGGGAGGAGTAAGTACTTC
CDR3: CASSLIGRSKYF
D: TRBD2
V: TRBV28
size: few
J: TRBJ2-7

DNA: TGTGCCACCAGCGGCGGGACTAGCGGGGGCACCGGGGAGCTGTTTTTT
CDR3: CATSGGTSGGTGELFF
D: TRBD2
V: TRBV15
size: medium-sized
J: TRBJ2-2